The next 10 T cell receptor beta chains were all read from a single sample in a study of blood T cell repertoires in COVID-19. The repertoire was sequenced with immunoSEQ multiplex PCR; TCRdb's copy has only in-frame clones and lacks some. Of approximately 150,000 clones in the sample, roughly four fifths were seen once. Sequencing input: peripheral blood. The source is a man aged 60-69 years with active or convalescent COVID-19.

This clone was counted many times. The V gene is TRBV28, the J gene TRBJ2-2; D is perhaps TRBD2 (5 bases). This CDR3 has 13 residues. Germline values: CDR1 MDHEN, CDR2 SYDVKM. Trimming cost V 3 bases and J 7 bases, with 9 bases left between them. The CDR3: CASSFGVGGELFF. In nucleotides, the CDR3 is TGTGCCAGCAGTTTCGGGGTTGGCGGGGAGCTGTTTTTT.

Points on this clone: The sample contains more than one DNA sequence encoding this CDR3. The chain couples TRBV11-2 to TRBJ2-1, with 12 bases fitting TRBD2. Germline loops: CDR1 SGHAT, CDR2 FQNNGV. The CDR3 is made up of 16 amino acids. With 5 bases clipped from V and 3 bases from J, the junction kept 5 bases outside the gene matches. The CDR3 spells CASSPRLAGVYNEQFF. CDR3 sequence (DNA): TGTGCCAGCAGCCCTCGACTAGCGGGGGTCTACAATGAGCAGTTCTTC.

The J gene is TRBJ1-1, the V gene TRBV6-2 or TRBV6-3; TRBD1 might be the D (6 bases). CDR1 is MNHEY, CDR2 SVGEGT, per germline. Trimming took off 0 bases at V and 4 bases at J, with 9 bases between the two ends. This CDR3 has 14 residues. This CDR3 is CASSYSRGTTEAFF. The CDR3 DNA follows: TGTGCCAGCAGTTACTCGAGGGGGACCACTGAAGCTTTCTTT.

This clone has more than one count but fewer than ten. The V and J genes are TRBV24-1 and TRBJ2-1; 8 nucleotides match TRBD2. The germline gives CDR1 KGHDR, CDR2 SFDVKD. V shed 4 bases, J shed 5 bases, and the junction held 3 bases outside the gene matches. The CDR3 has 14 residues. For the CDR3, the DNA is TGTGCCACCAGTGACAGCGGGAGCCACAATGAGCAGTTCTTC. Translating it yields CATSDSGSHNEQFF.

This chain uses TRBV15 with TRBJ2-6, with TRBD1 as a possible D gene (5 bases). Germline lookup yields CDR1 LNHNV and CDR2 YYDKDF (reference sequence). The germline V and J ends were trimmed by 5 bases and 1 base, with 9 bases remaining between them. This CDR3 has 15 amino acids. The CDR3 bases are TGTGCCACCAGCGAGCCAGGGTCTGGGGCCAACGTCCTGACTTTC. Protein: CATSEPGSGANVLTF.

To note about this clone: Other DNA sequences within the sample encode an identical CDR3. This chain joins TRBV3-1 (or the pseudogene TRBV3-2) and TRBJ1-5; possible D gene TRBD1, 5 bases. The length of the CDR3 is 14 residues. Deletions cut 1 base from V and 4 bases from J, with 8 bases between. CDR1 is LGHDT, CDR2 YNNKEL, per germline (reference sequence). In DNA form, the CDR3 reads TGTGCCAGCAGCCAAGGCCCAGGGAATCAGCCCCAGCATTTT. It codes for CASSQGPGNQPQHF.

This clone was counted between two and nine times. The CDR3 protein is CASSGSHYGVRTEAFF. The CDR3 DNA reads TGCGCCAGCAGTGGCTCCCATTACGGGGTTCGGACTGAAGCTTTCTTT. The V and J genes are TRBV10-1 and TRBJ1-1; D is uncertain. CDR1 and CDR2 from the germline V gene are WNHNN and SYGVQD (reference sequence). The CDR3 is made up of 16 amino acids. Trimming left V 4 bases short and J 5 bases short, with 20 bases between.

In this sample, this clone turned up a few times. The rearrangement uses TRBV29-1 and TRBJ1-2, with 9 bases matching TRBD1. This CDR3 spans 12 amino acids. V lost 3 bases, J lost 8 bases, and 4 bases stayed unmatched. Germline loops: CDR1 SQVTM, CDR2 ANQGSEA. The CDR3 loop reads CSVDTGTGGYTF. The CDR3 DNA is TGCAGCGTTGACACCGGGACAGGGGGCTACACCTTC.

This clone was counted a few times. CDR3 protein: CASSPQEWGGNNEQFF. The CDR3, as DNA: TGCGCCAGCAGCCCCCAGGAGTGGGGCGGTAACAATGAGCAGTTCTTC. The gene calls are TRBV4-1 and TRBJ2-1, with a tentative D call TRBD1 (5 bases). The V gene's germline CDR1 is MGHRA and CDR2 YSYEKL. This CDR3 has 16 residues. Trimming shortened V by 4 bases and J by 5 bases, and 18 bases separated the two germline ends.

This clone appeared a few times. The chain employs TRBV7-9 and TRBJ2-1; the D gene is possibly TRBD1 (6 bases). V dropped 7 bases and J dropped 9 bases, with 10 bases sitting between them. The CDR3 covers 11 residues. CDR1 and CDR2 from the germline V gene are SEHNR and FQNEAQ (reference sequence). DNA for the CDR3: TGTGCCAGCATTGGGGGCCTTGAGCAGTTCTTC. Protein: CASIGGLEQFF. Supplemented by reference TRBV7-9 and TRBJ2-1, the full variable domain reads DTGVSQNPRHKITKRGQNVTFRCDPISEHNRLYWYRQTLGQGPEFLTYFQNEAQLEKSRLLSDRFSAERPKGSFSTLEIQRTEQGDSAMYLCASIGGLEQFFGPGTRLTVL.